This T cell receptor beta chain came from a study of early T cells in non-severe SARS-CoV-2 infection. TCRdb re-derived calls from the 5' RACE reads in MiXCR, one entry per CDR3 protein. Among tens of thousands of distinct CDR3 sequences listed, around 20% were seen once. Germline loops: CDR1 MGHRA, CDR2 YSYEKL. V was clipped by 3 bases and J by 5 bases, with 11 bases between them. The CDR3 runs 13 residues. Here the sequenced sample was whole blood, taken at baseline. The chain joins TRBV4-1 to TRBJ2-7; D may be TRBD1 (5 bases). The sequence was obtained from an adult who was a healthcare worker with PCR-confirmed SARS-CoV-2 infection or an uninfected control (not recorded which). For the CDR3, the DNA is TGCGCCAGCAGCCAGGGGCCTCCCAACGAGCAGTACTTC. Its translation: CASSQGPPNEQYF.